The rows below give T cell receptor beta chains drawn from one sample of a study of blood T cell repertoires in COVID-19. The method was immunoSEQ multiplex PCR; TCRdb's version includes in-frame clones alone and lacks a portion of them. The sample carries a few hundred thousand clones, about 85% recorded once. The sample comprised peripheral blood. Source of these receptors: a woman between 50 and 59 years old with active or convalescent COVID-19. Both conserved end residues are part of each CDR3. The order of the fields is J gene, V gene, D gene, CDR3 protein. A D gene is named only where the DNA matches it firmly.

TRBJ1-5,TRBV19,TRBD1,CASSDHYRGSNQPQHF
TRBJ2-7,TRBV5-1,NA,CASSLEPLKEQYF
TRBJ1-1,TRBV4-1,NA,CASSLGDQGSRAFF
TRBJ1-2,TRBV28,NA,CASSLEAIRGYTF
TRBJ2-6,TRBV2,NA,CASLYRTARANVLTF
TRBJ1-2,TRBV5-1,TRBD1,CASSLSGTGAVGYTF
TRBJ2-1,TRBV3-1/TRBV3-2,TRBD2,CASSHYVGLAGGGNEQFF
TRBJ2-3,TRBV7-3,NA,CASSRSGDTQYF
TRBJ2-1,TRBV19,TRBD1,CASSRGQGAYNEQFF
TRBJ2-3,TRBV5-1,TRBD1,CASSLMDRATDTQYF
TRBJ1-3,TRBV27,NA,CASATGSNGNTIYF
TRBJ2-2,TRBV7-2,TRBD2,CASSLREGGTGELFF
TRBJ2-3,TRBV6-1,NA,CASSEARSASTDTQYF
TRBJ1-2,TRBV2,TRBD1,CASRTGGLNYGYTF
TRBJ2-1,TRBV4-1,NA,CASSQDPGSLNVVF
TRBJ2-1,TRBV6-1,TRBD2,CASSDREGQGNEQFF
TRBJ1-3,TRBV5-4,TRBD1,CASSTGQGGGNTIYF
TRBJ1-1,TRBV10-1,TRBD1,CASSESPGQGGVNTEAFF
TRBJ1-5,TRBV3-1/TRBV3-2,NA,CASSATGGKGNQPQHF
TRBJ1-2,TRBV2,NA,CASSADLGRVNYGYTF
TRBJ1-4,TRBV19,TRBD1,CASTGQGLEKLFF
TRBJ1-1,TRBV6-5,NA,CASSLGVMNTEAFF
TRBJ2-1,TRBV10-2,NA,CASSEVPESLSNEQFF
TRBJ1-2,TRBV10-2,NA,CASSPTISPHYGYTF
TRBJ1-6,TRBV11-2,NA,CASSWRGFNSPLHF
TRBJ1-6,TRBV20-1,TRBD1,CSASRYTGSTGASSYNSPLHF
TRBJ2-7,TRBV29-1,TRBD2,CTPRTSGSGTDWYEQYF
TRBJ1-2,TRBV6-6,TRBD1,CASSYGTGGLNYGYTF
TRBJ2-1,TRBV27,TRBD1,CASNVPGQVPIF
TRBJ1-3,TRBV5-1,NA,CASSLEPGTSADTIYF
TRBJ2-1,TRBV19,TRBD2,CASRRREGREQFF
TRBJ2-5,TRBV5-5,TRBD1,CASSRPGQGYETQYF
TRBJ1-4,TRBV30,NA,CAGTGLNNEKLFF
TRBJ2-7,TRBV6-5,TRBD1,CASSSLQGAGEQYF
TRBJ1-1,TRBV5-4,NA,CASSPPAGAYLDTEAFF
TRBJ1-2,TRBV9,TRBD1,CASSERTGGLGGYTF
TRBJ2-5,TRBV11-2,NA,CASSLVSGKETQYF
TRBJ2-7,TRBV30,NA,CAWSVRGTLPYF
TRBJ2-4,TRBV3-1/TRBV3-2,NA,CASSRVGVAKNIQYF
TRBJ2-3,TRBV6-6,NA,CASNNRALSTDTQYF
TRBJ1-3,TRBV7-9,NA,CASSLNRLNSGNTIYF
TRBJ2-5,TRBV18,NA,CASSPSQGQETQYF
TRBJ1-1,TRBV2,TRBD1,CASVPGQARFPEAFF
TRBJ2-1,TRBV10-3,TRBD1,CAISESLPGTGSNEQFF
TRBJ2-7,TRBV5-1,TRBD1,CASSQGQMNEQYF
TRBJ1-5,TRBV15,NA,CATSRDQYENQPQHF
TRBJ2-7,TRBV4-1,NA,CASSQDATFGGRSTYEQYF
TRBJ1-2,TRBV4-1,TRBD1,CASSQDGPGGYGYTF
TRBJ2-5,TRBV5-1,NA,CASSFLRGETQYF
TRBJ1-1,TRBV10-3,NA,CAIRRETEAFF
TRBJ1-4,TRBV28,NA,CASSLGVRGMKNCFF
TRBJ2-1,TRBV2,TRBD1,CASSEAFRQGTVNEQFF
TRBJ2-2,TRBV4-1,TRBD2,CASSRKSGLAGDGDTGELFF
TRBJ2-5,TRBV10-3,TRBD2,CAISPTGTSAETQYF
TRBJ2-1,TRBV7-9,TRBD1,CASQQGADYNEQFF
TRBJ1-2,TRBV19,TRBD1,CASTPDRVLGYTF
TRBJ1-1,TRBV6-2/TRBV6-3,TRBD1,CASSYYASGGFAEAFF
TRBJ2-7,TRBV6-5,TRBD1,CASRMTGGGTYEQYF
TRBJ1-5,TRBV7-2,TRBD1,CASSAQPGQGTDF